This T cell receptor beta chain came from a study of T cells in Graves' hyperthyroidism and ophthalmopathy. TCR beta CDR3 sequences were amplified from RNA transcripts. HTBI primers drove first-round RT-PCR of the TCR CDR3. One entry per CDR3 protein results from TCRdb running MiXCR on the multiplex PCR reads. This table has around 600,000 distinct CDR3 sequences, roughly 45% appearing once. Germline CDR1 and CDR2: SQVTM and ANQGSEA. The CDR3 is 14 amino acids. Trimming pared 3 bases from V and 0 bases from J, leaving 8 bases between. The V gene is TRBV29-1, the J gene TRBJ1-4; D not certain. The sample consisted of peripheral blood or thyroid tissue (not recorded which). The sequence came from an adult man with Graves' disease, either hyperthyroidism or ophthalmopathy (not recorded which). Written as DNA, the CDR3 is TGCAGCGTTGATGGCCCAGCAACTAATGAAAAACTGTTTTTT. This sequence encodes CSVDGPATNEKLFF.